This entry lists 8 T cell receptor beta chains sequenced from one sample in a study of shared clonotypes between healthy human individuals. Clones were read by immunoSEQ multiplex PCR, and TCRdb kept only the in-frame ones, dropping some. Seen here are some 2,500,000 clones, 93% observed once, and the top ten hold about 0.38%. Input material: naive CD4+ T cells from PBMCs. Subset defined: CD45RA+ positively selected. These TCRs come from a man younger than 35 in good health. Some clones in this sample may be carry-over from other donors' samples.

The CDR3 coding sequence is TGTGCCAGCAGTTTACAGGGGGCGAGTATTGAAAAACTGTTTTTT. This translates into CASSLQGASIEKLFF. The genes are TRBV27 and TRBJ1-4, with 8 bases identical to TRBD1. With V trimmed by 2 bases and J by 7 bases, 6 bases remained unmatched. The germline V gene has CDR1 MNHEY and CDR2 SMNVEV (reference sequence). CDR3 size: 15 residues.

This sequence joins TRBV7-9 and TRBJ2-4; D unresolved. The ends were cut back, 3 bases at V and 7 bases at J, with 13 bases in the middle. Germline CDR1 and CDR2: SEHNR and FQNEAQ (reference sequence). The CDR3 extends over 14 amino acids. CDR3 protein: CASSFSAPGNIQYF. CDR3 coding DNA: TGTGCCAGCAGCTTTTCGGCCCCTGGGAACATTCAGTACTTC.

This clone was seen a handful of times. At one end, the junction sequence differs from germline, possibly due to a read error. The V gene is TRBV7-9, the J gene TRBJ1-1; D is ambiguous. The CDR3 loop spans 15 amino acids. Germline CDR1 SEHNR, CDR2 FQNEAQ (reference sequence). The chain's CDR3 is CASSIAGILNTEAFF. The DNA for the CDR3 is TGTGCCAGCAGCATAGCGGGGATACTGAACACTGAAGCTTTCTTT.

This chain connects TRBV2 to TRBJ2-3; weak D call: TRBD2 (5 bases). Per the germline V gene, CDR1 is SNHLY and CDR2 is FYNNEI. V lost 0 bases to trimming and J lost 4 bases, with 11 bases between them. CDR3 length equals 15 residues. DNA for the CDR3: TGTGCCAGCAGTGAAGCAGCTAGCCCGGCAGATACGCAGTATTTT. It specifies CASSEAASPADTQYF. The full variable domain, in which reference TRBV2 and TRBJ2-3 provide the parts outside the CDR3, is EPEVTQTPSHQVTQMGQEVILRCVPISNHLYFYWYRQILGQKVEFLVSFYNNEISEKSEIFDDQFSVERPDGSNFTLKIRSTKLEDSAMYFCASSEAASPADTQYFGPGTRLTVL.

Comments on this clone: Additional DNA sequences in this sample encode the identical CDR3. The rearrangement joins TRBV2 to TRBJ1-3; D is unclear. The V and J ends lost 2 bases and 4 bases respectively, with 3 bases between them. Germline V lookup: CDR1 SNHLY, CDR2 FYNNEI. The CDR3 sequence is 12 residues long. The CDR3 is CASSETGNTIYF. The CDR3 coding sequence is TGTGCCAGCAGTGAAACGGGAAACACCATATATTTT.

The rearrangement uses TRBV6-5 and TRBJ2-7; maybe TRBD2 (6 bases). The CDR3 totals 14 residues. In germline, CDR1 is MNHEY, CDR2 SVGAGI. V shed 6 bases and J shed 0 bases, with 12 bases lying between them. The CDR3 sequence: CASSLSGNSYEQYF. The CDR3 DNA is TGTGCCAGCAGCCTTAGCGGAAACTCCTACGAGCAGTACTTC.

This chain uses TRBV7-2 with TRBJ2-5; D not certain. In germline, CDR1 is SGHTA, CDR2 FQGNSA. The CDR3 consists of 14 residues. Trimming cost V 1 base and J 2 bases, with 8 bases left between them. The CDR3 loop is CASSLEVFQETQYF. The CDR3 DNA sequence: TGTGCCAGCAGCTTAGAGGTTTTTCAAGAGACCCAGTACTTC.

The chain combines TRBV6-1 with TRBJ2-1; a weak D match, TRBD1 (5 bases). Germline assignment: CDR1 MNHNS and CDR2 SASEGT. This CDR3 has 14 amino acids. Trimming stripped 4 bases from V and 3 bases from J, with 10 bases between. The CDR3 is CASSAGWVYNEQFF. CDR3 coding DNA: TGTGCCAGCAGTGCAGGGTGGGTCTACAATGAGCAGTTCTTC.